The 10 T cell receptor beta chains listed next were all sequenced from one sample in a study of blood T cell repertoires in COVID-19. Assay: immunoSEQ multiplex PCR; the TCRdb copy retains only in-frame clones and omits some. Of 150,000 to 160,000 clones in the sample, approximately 78% were seen once. Sequencing was carried out using peripheral blood. The receptors shown here come from a man aged 80 or over with acute or convalescent COVID-19.

The V and J genes are TRBV7-2 and TRBJ1-4; TRBD1 matches 7 bases. With 6 bases clipped from V and 5 bases from J, the junction kept 12 bases outside the gene matches. The CDR3 contains 16 residues. In germline, CDR1 is SGHTA, CDR2 FQGNSA. The CDR3: CASSFTTGTANEKLFF. CDR3 coding DNA: TGTGCCAGCAGTTTTACTACCGGGACAGCAAATGAAAAACTGTTTTTT. The entire variable domain, with the rest obtained from reference TRBV7-2 and TRBJ1-4, is as follows: GAGVSQSPSNKVTEKGKDVELRCDPISGHTALYWYRQSLGQGLEFLIYFQGNSAPDKSGLPSDRFSAERTGGSVSTLTIQRTQQEDSAVYLCASSFTTGTANEKLFFGSGTQLSVL.

The rearrangement uses TRBV28 and TRBJ2-3; 9 positions agree with TRBD2. Germline-derived CDR1 and CDR2 are MDHEN and SYDVKM. The CDR3 loop spans 17 amino acids. The J segment lost 5 bases and the V segment lost 8 bases, leaving 17 bases of the junction unmatched. The CDR3, as DNA: TGTGCCAGCCCCCCTGTATTGCGGGGGGGAGTGGGAGATACGCAGTATTTT. Translation: CASPPVLRGGVGDTQYF.

The V call is TRBV12-3 or TRBV12-4, the J call TRBJ2-2, with TRBD1 as a possible D gene (5 bases). V dropped 6 bases and J dropped 4 bases, with 9 bases sitting between them. The CDR3 extends over 13 amino acids. The CDR3 spells CASSPTGTGELFF. The CDR3 bases are TGTGCCAGCAGCCCTACAGGCACCGGGGAGCTGTTTTTT.

The chain links TRBV24-1 to TRBJ2-5; TRBD2 might be the D (6 bases). From germline, CDR1 is KGHDR and CDR2 SFDVKD. The CDR3 length is 15 residues. Deletions cut 1 base from V and 2 bases from J, with 10 bases between. The DNA of the CDR3 is TGTGCCACCAGTGATTTTAGGGCGGGACAAGAGACCCAGTACTTC. Translated: CATSDFRAGQETQYF.

The V call is TRBV27, the J call TRBJ1-5; the D is unclear. Germline V lookup: CDR1 MNHEY, CDR2 SMNVEV (reference sequence). Trimming shortened V by 2 bases and J by 7 bases, and 15 bases separated the two germline ends. CDR3 length: 15 amino acids. Written as DNA, the CDR3 is TGTGCCAGCAGTTTAAAATTCGGAGGATACCAGCCCCAGCATTTT. This translates into CASSLKFGGYQPQHF.

The rearrangement uses TRBV5-8 and TRBJ2-3; 11 positions match TRBD1. Germline loops: CDR1 SGHTS, CDR2 YDEGEE. Trimming cost V 4 bases and J 3 bases; bases outside gene matches: 4. The CDR3 is 15 residues long. In nucleotides, the CDR3 is TGTGCCAGCAGCCCAAGGGACAGGGGGACAGATACGCAGTATTTT. Translating gives CASSPRDRGTDTQYF.

This chain uses TRBV29-1 with TRBJ1-1, with TRBD1 as a possible D gene (6 bases). This CDR3 contains 13 residues. V was cut by 7 bases and J by 4 bases, with 16 bases left in between. The germline gives CDR1 SQVTM, CDR2 ANQGSEA. The DNA of the CDR3 is TGCAGCGCCGGGGCGAGGGGGGGCACTGAAGCTTTCTTT. This translates into CSAGARGGTEAFF.

The chain links TRBV18 to TRBJ1-3; tentatively, D is TRBD1 (5 bases). This CDR3 is 15 amino acids long. Between the trimmed V and J ends, which lost 2 bases and 4 bases, there was a span of 12 bases. Germline CDR1 reads KGHSH; CDR2 reads LQKENI. The CDR3 DNA sequence: TGTGCCAGCTCACCAGGATGGGACTCAGGAAACACCATATATTTT. It translates to CASSPGWDSGNTIYF. Looking up the rest from reference TRBV18 and TRBJ1-3 gives the full variable domain: NAGVMQNPRHLVRRRGQEARLRCSPMKGHSHVYWYRQLPEEGLKFMVYLQKENIIDESGMPKERFSAEFPKEGPSILRIQQVVRGDSAAYFCASSPGWDSGNTIYFGEGSWLTVV.

The V call is TRBV4-3, the J call TRBJ1-2; TRBD1 matches 7 bases. The CDR3 is 13 residues long. Germline V gene data show CDR1 as LGHNA and CDR2 as YSLEER. J lost 4 bases, V lost 5 bases, and 4 bases had no gene match. The DNA of the CDR3 is TGCGCCAGCAGCAGACAGGGTCTCTATGGCTACACCTTC. Translated: CASSRQGLYGYTF.

The chain joins TRBV4-1 to TRBJ1-5; 8 nucleotides agree with TRBD1. The CDR3 is 15 residues long. Germline V gene sequence: CDR1 MGHRA, CDR2 YSYEKL. Unmatched junction bases numbered 1, after V lost 3 bases and J lost 0 bases. CDR3 sequence (DNA): TGCGCCAGCAGCCAGGGACAGGCTAGCAATCAGCCCCAGCATTTT. Translating it yields CASSQGQASNQPQHF.